This T cell receptor beta chain was recovered during a study of blood T cell repertoires in COVID-19 (dated by TCRdb to the early 2020s). Study-wide context: Samples from collaborators originated in the United States, Italy and Spain and spanned both the acute and convalescent phases of COVID-19. The repertoires were released in a freely available public database intended as a resource for research on the immune response to SARS-CoV-2. Where available, HLA class I and class II types were obtained from metadata supplied by the sample provider rather than from assay-based typing. Nearly every sample came with metadata listing a de-identified subject ID, COVID-19 status, age in years and sex. Subjects who had been exposed to COVID-19, were actively infected with it, or had recovered from it provided the deeply sampled blood TCRbeta repertoires that made up the dataset. The samples were drawn from two sources: the first 160 participants of the ongoing ImmuneRACE study, and 1,000 to 1,500 subjects contributed by 6 global collaborators. The material from the prospective study consisted of cDNA or gDNA derived from T cells, B-cell-depleted T cells, or PBMCs.

Broad study findings and their caveats: How much clinical and demographic metadata was included differed by source and by participant, and the metadata was provided uncurated.

The immunoSEQ Assay, a bias-controlled multiplex PCR, was used to amplify TCRbeta CDR3 regions from genomic DNA. The study's processing was this. Within the assay, amplification of reference gene primers was used to estimate how many nucleated cells each sample contained. Sequence reads were collapsed and filtered to measure the absolute abundance of every unique TCRbeta CDR3 rearrangement. For each sample, productive Simpson clonality was calculated as the square root of Simpson's diversity index over productive rearrangements. The source is immuneACCESS, and TCRdb retained only in-frame sequences with V and J called. Part of the clones is not carried over; for the studies checked, unresolved V genes explain less than half of this, and the remainder is unexplained. The V and J calls and clone size are taken from that table; D and trimming were inferred from the DNA. The sample table records a few hundred thousand clones; about 85% of these occur just once. The top ten clonotypes cover roughly 2% of the sample.

In regard to this clone: This clone's antigen is unknown. Base qualities are not at hand, and no much larger clone is one base apart.

Another Seattle source contributed samples from volunteer blood donors who had recovered from COVID-19. Whole blood was collected in K2EDTA tubes by collaborating institutions according to the institutions' own protocols. Collaborator samples were shipped for TCRbeta analysis as frozen whole blood, isolated PBMCs, or DNA extracted from either sample type. The sequenced sample was peripheral blood. The sequence was obtained from a man aged 30 to 39 who had recovered from COVID-19.

The DNA sequence follows: TGCGCCAGCAGCTCCACAGGGCAGTTTTCACCCCTCCACTTT. This gives the protein CASSSTGQFSPLHF. Recombination connected TRBV4-1 to TRBJ1-6; 6 matching bases give a weak D call of TRBD1. At the junction V is shortened by 5 bases and J by 9 bases, with 14 bases in between. CDR1 MGHRA and CDR2 YSYEKL were looked up in the germline V gene. CDR3 length: 14 amino acids, cysteine to phenylalanine. Only the CDR3 part of the read is kept: 42 bases, read in frame from the first base.